This T cell receptor beta chain derives from a study of beta chain features in type 1 diabetes (dated by TCRdb to 2017 to 2018). The study in broad terms: Patients and healthy donors did not differ in mean age, gender distribution, total cell number or subset yield. A total of some 100,000,000 sorted cells were examined across all samples, and a strong correlation was observed between cell number per subset and RNA yield. Whereas all 28 donors provided naive and central memory subsets, regulatory and stem cell-like memory subsets were isolated from just 8 patients and about 8 healthy donors. In the study, recently diagnosed type 1 diabetes patients and matched healthy donors were compared on the TCRB repertoires of their sorted circulating CD4+ T cell subsets.

Concerning this clone: Its antigen is not yet known. No qualities accompany the bases; no much larger clone lies one base away.

The High Capacity cDNA Reverse Transcription Kit was used to reverse transcribe all of the isolated RNA, meaning that expressed TCRB transcripts were what got sequenced. Deep immunoSEQ sequencing was performed on naive, central memory and regulatory T cell samples, with an average of around 3.5 million total reads per sample. Sorted cells were lysed in RLT buffer, and RNA was extracted using DNase-treated RNeasy Micro or Mini kits according to cell number. To prevent cross-contamination, every cell subset was processed on its own, while patient and healthy donor samples were processed together. The immunoSEQ multiplex PCR was used to amplify TCRB sequences from cDNA, generating 87-bp fragments that spanned the CDR3 region. Amplicons were sequenced on the Illumina HiSeq platform. The source study handled its data this way. PCR bias was computationally corrected using synthetic template baselines, reads within Hamming distance 2 were collapsed, and singletons that could not be merged were discarded. Reads were aligned to IMGT to assign V, D and J genes, CDR3 length, and insertions or deletions at six rearrangement sites. Within each subset, clonotype counts were normalized to sorted cell number, after which true diversity and Gini coefficients were computed with the tcR R package. The overlap coefficient, calculated on TCRB nucleotide sequences, was used to measure repertoire sharing. Out-of-frame TCRB sequences from naive cells were analyzed as a proxy for the pre-selection repertoire. This is the immuneACCESS table as TCRdb keeps it, with only in-frame sequences that have V and J called. A part of the clones is gone; compared with another copy, unresolved V genes explain less than half, and the rest is unexplained. V and J calls and clone size come straight from that table; D and trimming were deduced from the DNA. The sample table records approximately 250,000 clones; around 24% of these occur just once. Around 0.011% of the sample comes from the top ten.

On the study overall, not on this receptor specifically: PCR may preferentially amplify shorter templates, but because patient and control samples were amplified and corrected together, any resulting skew would affect both groups equally. Patients with type 1 diabetes made fewer insertions and deleted more nucleotides at VDJ recombination sites, implying thymic rearrangement abnormalities. Type 1 diabetes patients showed a moderate but significant shortening of TCRB CDR3 length in all four CD4+ subsets. The naive, central memory and regulatory TCRB repertoires appeared to resemble one another more closely among patients than among healthy donors. Because the HLA sub-analyses included only small numbers of individuals, any influence of HLA type on TCRB rearrangement was left unresolved. Because cDNA was sequenced instead of genomic DNA, activated cells with high expression could be over-represented, although the groups did not differ in activation or CD3 levels.

From each donor, a single peripheral blood sample of about 110 mL on average was drawn into heparinised tubes. A BD FACSAria II was used to sort naive, central memory, regulatory and stem cell-like memory CD4+ T cells with a panel that included CD45RO, CCR7, CD25, CD127, CD95 and CD27. A purity above 95% was achieved for all sorted populations. Right away, PBMCs were isolated by Lymphoprep density gradient centrifugation and were stained directly, with no culture step. So that batch effects would be minimized, each experiment stained and sorted samples in pairs, pairing one healthy donor with one patient. Per the germline V gene, SNHLY is the CDR1 and FYNNEI is the CDR2. V lost 6 bases and J lost 8 bases, and the count of bases not matched to a germline gene is 5. The CDR3, from cysteine to phenylalanine, totals 13 residues. The CDR3 DNA has 39 bases and is translated from base 1.

The chain is made from TRBV2 and TRBJ2-1, with 9 bases aligning to TRBD2. The source material was naive CD4+ T cells from blood. In the paper's terms, the cell subset or site label means: true naive CD4+ T cells. This TCR came from a woman in her twenties or thirties with type 1 diabetes. The nucleotides are TGTGCCAGCAGCTATAGCGGGAGATATGAGCAGTTCTTC. Its protein reads: CASSYSGRYEQFF.